Listed below are T cell receptor beta chains from one sample, sequenced in a study of T cells in Graves' hyperthyroidism and ophthalmopathy. Using its own MiXCR run on the multiplex PCR reads, TCRdb lists one record per CDR3 protein. The profile shows some 200,000 distinct CDR3 sequences, about a sixth of them singletons. Specimen: blood. The receptors stem from a woman between 50 and 59 years old with Graves' hyperthyroidism. Both conserved end residues are part of each CDR3. Fields, in order: V gene, D gene, J gene, CDR3 protein. The D gene is left open where the match is weak.

V: TRBV24-1; D: TRBD2; J: TRBJ2-1; CDR3: CATKTSGSWSYNEQFF
V: TRBV29-1; D: TRBD2; J: TRBJ2-7; CDR3: CSARGGAPGEQYF
V: TRBV20-1; D: TRBD1; J: TRBJ1-2; CDR3: CSATGQDYGYTF
V: TRBV6-2/TRBV6-3; D: TRBD1; J: TRBJ1-4; CDR3: CASRHTGVATNEKLFF
V: TRBV10-3; D: NA; J: TRBJ2-1; CDR3: CAISEGDLIFNEQFF
V: TRBV11-3; D: NA; J: TRBJ2-7; CDR3: CASSHPRAAEGEQYF
V: TRBV15; D: NA; J: TRBJ2-3; CDR3: CATSREPGLPELNTQYF
V: TRBV9; D: TRBD2; J: TRBJ2-7; CDR3: CASSVALGLAYEQYF
V: TRBV28; D: TRBD1; J: TRBJ1-5; CDR3: CASRKIGQGNQPQHF
V: TRBV12-3/TRBV12-4; D: NA; J: TRBJ1-2; CDR3: CASSFRRIGAYGYTF
V: TRBV15; D: TRBD2; J: TRBJ2-5; CDR3: CATSSPGTSGRETQYF
V: TRBV18; D: NA; J: TRBJ2-2; CDR3: CASSPNVGNTGELFF
V: TRBV27; D: TRBD2; J: TRBJ2-2; CDR3: CASSLRFRGTSGNPGELFF
V: TRBV5-1; D: NA; J: TRBJ2-2; CDR3: CASSSQQGTGELFF
V: TRBV7-9; D: NA; J: TRBJ2-7; CDR3: CASSLSKGYEQYF
V: TRBV28; D: TRBD1; J: TRBJ2-7; CDR3: CASSSGQGSEQYF
V: TRBV27; D: NA; J: TRBJ1-1; CDR3: CASSQDIGSLAFF
V: TRBV28; D: TRBD2; J: TRBJ2-1; CDR3: CASRGRGLAGVYEQFF
V: TRBV10-1; D: TRBD1; J: TRBJ2-1; CDR3: CASSRDRGRGEQFF
V: TRBV3-1; D: TRBD1; J: TRBJ1-1; CDR3: CASSQGDRVNTEAFF
V: TRBV29-1; D: TRBD2; J: TRBJ2-4; CDR3: CSVATSGNIQYF
V: TRBV7-2; D: TRBD2; J: TRBJ2-1; CDR3: CASIQDLAGDPRQFF
V: TRBV7-2; D: NA; J: TRBJ2-3; CDR3: CASSLVGPGSGTDTQYF
V: TRBV25-1; D: TRBD2; J: TRBJ2-1; CDR3: CASSEHPAGGPLYEQFF
V: TRBV11-2; D: TRBD1; J: TRBJ1-6; CDR3: CASSLAPGQGRSPLHF
V: TRBV12-3/TRBV12-4; D: TRBD2; J: TRBJ2-1; CDR3: CASSFLSVGTSEGNEQFF
V: TRBV7-8; D: NA; J: TRBJ2-3; CDR3: CASSLGLGTRTDTQYF
V: TRBV30; D: TRBD2; J: TRBJ2-2; CDR3: CAWSVVAGGPRTGELFF
V: TRBV28; D: NA; J: TRBJ2-5; CDR3: CASSSIRVAQETQYF
V: TRBV28; D: NA; J: TRBJ2-7; CDR3: CASSLPGVRSYEQYF
V: TRBV28; D: TRBD1; J: TRBJ2-7; CDR3: CASNRPGQGFIEQYF
V: TRBV27; D: NA; J: TRBJ1-1; CDR3: CASSPPGGGNTEAFF
V: TRBV30; D: NA; J: TRBJ2-5; CDR3: CAWSVQVILFETQYF
V: TRBV2; D: NA; J: TRBJ2-6; CDR3: CASKIGGSGANVLTF
V: TRBV12-5; D: NA; J: TRBJ2-2; CDR3: CASGLLIGEANTGELFF
V: TRBV2; D: NA; J: TRBJ2-7; CDR3: CASSEWPATYEQYF
V: TRBV7-2; D: TRBD2; J: TRBJ2-1; CDR3: CASSLSGGGLYNEQFF
V: TRBV27; D: TRBD1; J: TRBJ1-5; CDR3: CATALTGGNQPQHF
V: TRBV19; D: NA; J: TRBJ1-1; CDR3: CASSNRDKAFF
V: TRBV27; D: NA; J: TRBJ2-1; CDR3: CASSLSDPGDEQFF